This paragraph covers one T cell receptor (beta chain) sequence. The sample belongs to a study of control samples from healthy donors and cancer patients. Trimming took 5 bases from V and 4 from J, leaving 9 bases between them. Per the germline V gene, CDR1 is SGHVS and CDR2 is FQNEAQ. The CDR3 totals 14 residues. Only in-frame clones appear in the TCRdb table, and some are missing; sequencing was by immunoSEQ multiplex PCR. The sample has roughly 130,000 clones, 75% to 95% seen once. The clonotype originates from a young man in good health. The sample taken for sequencing was blood. The chain uses TRBV7-8 and TRBJ1-6; no clear D gene. CDR3 sequence: CASSLEPYNSPLHF. The DNA of the CDR3 is TGTGCCAGCAGCCTTGAGCCTTATAATTCACCCCTCCACTTT.